This T cell receptor (beta chain) was sequenced in a study of blood T cells in healthy people across ages. This CDR3 spans 14 amino acids. Germline V gene sequence: CDR1 SGHTA, CDR2 FQGNSA. Concerning this clonotype itself: Antigen unknown.

A second about 7 to 11 cycle PCR used barcoded and J-beta primers. One entry per CDR3 protein results from TCRdb running MiXCR on the 5' RACE reads. Here the sample spans over a million distinct CDR3 sequences, 59% being singletons. Study outcomes and limitations: The donors' CMV status was not determined, possibly confounding changes in expanded clonotypes.

This sequence originates from a man between 18 and 29 years old in good health. The genes are TRBV7-2 and TRBJ2-4; D is possibly TRBD1 or TRBD2 (5 bases each). Gene TRBJ2-7 matches the end of the DNA better, so the J call may be wrong. Sequenced sample: blood. In nucleotides, the CDR3 is TGTGCCAGCAGCCAATCGGGACGACACTACGAGCAGTACTTC. Its translation: CASSQSGRHYEQYF.